Shown below are 12 T cell receptor beta chains from a single sample sequenced in a study of blood T cell repertoires in COVID-19. Measured with immunoSEQ multiplex PCR; TCRdb has only the in-frame clones, and not every one. The table shows over 120,000 clones, with roughly 85% occurring only once. The sequencing input was PBMCs or T cells enriched from blood (not recorded which). All receptors derive from a woman aged 45-59 years who had recovered from COVID-19.

The chain combines TRBV7-3 with TRBJ2-1; D is possibly TRBD1 (6 bases). This CDR3 contains 13 residues. The V end lost 3 bases, the J end lost 8 bases, and 11 bases lay between the germline ends. Germline V gene sequence: CDR1 SGHTA, CDR2 FQGTGA. The CDR3 DNA reads TGTGCCAGCAGCTTTACAGGGTTCGATGAGCAGTTCTTC. Translation: CASSFTGFDEQFF.

The chain couples TRBV5-1 to TRBJ2-7, with 8 bases aligning to TRBD1. Unmatched junction bases numbered 0, after V lost 3 bases and J lost 1 base. The CDR3 is 13 residues long. The germline V gene encodes CDR1 SGHRS and CDR2 YFSETQ. This CDR3 reads CASSWTGSYEQYF. Written as DNA, the CDR3 is TGCGCCAGCAGCTGGACAGGGTCCTACGAGCAGTACTTC.

The J gene is TRBJ2-1, the V gene TRBV29-1, with D maybe TRBD2 (6 bases). V was clipped by 4 bases and J by 2 bases, with 12 bases between them. Germline V CDR1 and CDR2: SQVTM, ANQGSEA. The length of the CDR3 is 14 residues. For the CDR3, the DNA is TGCAGCGTTGGCGCTAGACTAGCCTACAATGAGCAGTTCTTC. This gives the protein CSVGARLAYNEQFF.

This clone was seen only a few times. The V and J genes are TRBV5-8 and TRBJ1-2; D uncertain. V dropped 0 bases and J dropped 7 bases, with 7 bases sitting between them. Germline V gene data show CDR1 as SGHTS and CDR2 as YDEGEE. The CDR3 is 12 residues long. Here the CDR3 reads CASSLEEVGYTF. As DNA, the CDR3 is TGTGCCAGCAGCTTGGAAGAGGTTGGCTACACCTTC.

This rearrangement joins TRBV19 to TRBJ2-5, with 8 positions matching TRBD2. Germline CDR1 LNHDA, CDR2 SQIVND (reference sequence). V dropped 3 bases and J dropped 1; count of bases not matched to a gene: 10. The CDR3 length is 17 residues. The CDR3 DNA reads TGTGCCAGTAGTATTGGTGGGACTAGGGCACTCCAAGAGACCCAGTACTTC. This gives the protein CASSIGGTRALQETQYF.

The V call is TRBV11-3, the J call TRBJ1-2, with 8 nucleotides matching TRBD1. Germline V lookup: CDR1 SGHNT, CDR2 YENEEA. The CDR3 is 15 residues long. The J segment lost 7 bases and the V segment lost 2 bases, leaving 9 bases of the junction unmatched. The CDR3 DNA reads TGTGCCAGCAGCTTACCCTCTGGACAGGGTGGTGGCTACACCTTC. Residues: CASSLPSGQGGGYTF.

This sequence joins TRBV1 and TRBJ1-5. TRBV1 is a pseudogene segment. The CDR3 is 15 residues long. This chain's CDR3 is CTSSQERYGNQPQHF. CDR3 nucleotides: TGCACCAGCAGCCAAGAACGCTACGGCAATCAGCCCCAGCATTTT.

V and J are TRBV11-2 and TRBJ1-2; 7 bases agree with TRBD1. V shed 7 bases, J shed 6 bases, and the junction held 14 bases outside the gene matches. Germline V CDR1 and CDR2: SGHAT, FQNNGV. The CDR3 totals 15 residues. This chain's CDR3 is CASILRGNLYDGYTF. CDR3 bases: TGTGCCAGCATCCTCAGGGGGAATTTGTATGATGGCTACACCTTC.

The chain has TRBV5-8 and TRBJ2-1, with D possibly being TRBD2 (6 bases). CDR3 length: 17 amino acids. CDR1 and CDR2 (germline): SGHTS, YDEGEE. V lost 1 base to trimming and J lost 0 bases, with 14 bases between them. In nucleotides, the CDR3 is TGTGCCAGCAGCTTGAATTCGGCGGGGAGCTCCTACAATGAGCAGTTCTTC. Amino acids: CASSLNSAGSSYNEQFF.

The chain has TRBV19 and TRBJ1-1; D is perhaps TRBD1 (5 bases). CDR3 length: 13 amino acids. In germline, CDR1 is LNHDA, CDR2 SQIVND (reference sequence). V was trimmed by 6 bases and J by 5 bases, leaving 13 bases between them. The CDR3 loop reads CASSDAGRTEAFF. The CDR3 DNA is TGTGCCAGTAGCGACGCAGGGAGGACTGAAGCTTTCTTT.

The gene calls are TRBV29-1 and TRBJ2-2, with TRBD1 matching over 7 bases. Germline CDR1 reads SQVTM; CDR2 reads ANQGSEA. V was pared by 3 bases and J by 5 bases, with 6 bases of the junction left unmatched. The CDR3 covers 14 residues. Written as DNA, the CDR3 is TGCAGCGTTGATAGACAGGGCGGTACCGGGGAGCTGTTTTTT. This codes for CSVDRQGGTGELFF.

The chain uses TRBV28 and TRBJ1-3; perhaps TRBD1 as D (5 bases). CDR1 is MDHEN and CDR2 is SYDVKM in the germline V gene. This CDR3 has 13 residues. CDR3 sequence: CAGGRSSGNTIYF. DNA of the CDR3: TGTGCGGGGGGTAGGAGCTCTGGAAACACCATATATTTT.